These T cell receptor beta chains were read from a single sample in a study of blood T cell repertoires in COVID-19. Profiled with immunoSEQ multiplex PCR; TCRdb holds only in-frame clones, not every one. The data contain 100,000 to 120,000 clones, approximately 84% of them singletons. Input material: peripheral blood. All receptors come from a woman aged 40 to 55 with acute or convalescent COVID-19. Each CDR3 is given with its conserved first and last residue. A D gene is named only where the DNA matches it firmly. Only some rows state a clone size, as once, few, many or a class for expanded clones.

j_call	v_call	clone_size	d_call	cdr3_nt	cdr3_aa
TRBJ2-7	TRBV27	.	TRBD2	TGTGCCAGCAGTTTATACGGGAGGGCCTACGAGCAGTACTTC	CASSLYGRAYEQYF
TRBJ1-2	TRBV5-4	.	TRBD1	TGTGCCAGCAGCTCGGGTCCAGGGGGCGTAAGTTATGGCTACACCTTC	CASSSGPGGVSYGYTF
TRBJ1-2	TRBV15	.	.	TGTGCCACCAGCAGAGATCCTCCGGGAGGCTACACCTTC	CATSRDPPGGYTF
TRBJ2-1	TRBV27	.	.	TGTGCCAGCTTCAGTCCCCCCGGGTCTCATGAGCAGTTCTTC	CASFSPPGSHEQFF
TRBJ1-3	TRBV19	.	.	TGTGCCAGTAGTATCAAGGGGATAACTGGAAACACCATATATTTT	CASSIKGITGNTIYF
TRBJ2-1	TRBV3-1/TRBV3-2	few	TRBD2	TGTGCCAGCAGCCCGAGCGGGGGGGCTAGTGAGCAGTTCTTC	CASSPSGGASEQFF
TRBJ1-5	TRBV10-3	.	.	TGTGCCATCAGGCCCGACAGTGATCATCAGCCCCAGCATTTT	CAIRPDSDHQPQHF
TRBJ1-5	TRBV18	.	.	TGTGCCAGCTCACCACAGGGAGATCAGCCCCAGCATTTT	CASSPQGDQPQHF
TRBJ2-7	TRBV5-6	.	.	TGTGCCAGCAGCTTGGCACAGAGCTCCTACGAGCAGTACTTC	CASSLAQSSYEQYF
TRBJ2-3	TRBV2	.	TRBD1	TGTGCCAGCAGCTTACAGGGGGATCGGGTCACAGATACGCAGTATTTT	CASSLQGDRVTDTQYF
TRBJ1-5	TRBV24-1	.	.	TGTGCCACCAGCGACAGCTATAGCAATCAGCCCCAGCATTTT	CATSDSYSNQPQHF
TRBJ1-5	TRBV5-1	.	.	TGCGCCAGCAGCTTGGAAGGGGGATTACGTCAGCCCCAGCATTTT	CASSLEGGLRQPQHF
TRBJ2-7	TRBV28	.	TRBD2	TGTGCCAGCAGTTTACGGGCGGGGGGAAGCGAGCAGTACTTC	CASSLRAGGSEQYF
TRBJ1-5	TRBV7-2	.	.	TGTGCCAGCAGCCGCCGAGGGGGTACGGGTCAGCCCCAGCATTTT	CASSRRGGTGQPQHF
TRBJ1-4	TRBV18	once	TRBD1	TGTGCCAGCTCCCTCGGACAGGGCAGGCGTCATGAAAAACTGTTTTTT	CASSLGQGRRHEKLFF
TRBJ2-2	TRBV5-1	.	.	TGCGCCAGCAGCTTGGCCGGAGGAGGACCCGGGGAGCTGTTTTTT	CASSLAGGGPGELFF
TRBJ1-6	TRBV30	few	.	TGTGCCTGGAGTGACAATAATTCACCCCTCCACTTT	CAWSDNNSPLHF
TRBJ1-6	TRBV13	few	.	TGTGCCAGCAGTCGGGGGGCGCGGAATTCACCCCTCCACTTT	CASSRGARNSPLHF
TRBJ2-5	TRBV6-2/TRBV6-3	.	TRBD2	TGTGCCAGCAGCCTCCGACTAGCGGGGGGCAAAGAGACCCAGTACTTC	CASSLRLAGGKETQYF
TRBJ1-1	TRBV3-1/TRBV3-2	.	TRBD1	TGTGCCAGCAGGAAAGGGACAGGGCGAGAAAACACTGAAGCTTTCTTT	CASRKGTGRENTEAFF
TRBJ2-3	TRBV27	.	TRBD2	TGTGCCAGCAGTTTTTCCCTAGCGGGGGGGCAGGATACGCAGTATTTT	CASSFSLAGGQDTQYF
TRBJ2-1	TRBV24-1	.	.	TGTGCCACCAGTGAAACAGGTTCTAGCTCCTACAATGAGCAGTTCTTC	CATSETGSSSYNEQFF
TRBJ2-7	TRBV11-2	.	TRBD1	TGTGCCAGCAGCCGGGACAGAAGATACGAGCAGTACTTC	CASSRDRRYEQYF
TRBJ2-3	TRBV7-8	.	TRBD2	TGTGCCAGCAGCTTACTAGCGGGGGGCGGGACAGATACGCAGTATTTT	CASSLLAGGGTDTQYF
TRBJ2-2	TRBV4-3	once	TRBD1	TGCGCCAGCAGTCAAGGGGGCGACACCGGGGAGCTGTTTTTT	CASSQGGDTGELFF
TRBJ2-7	TRBV12-3/TRBV12-4	.	.	TGTGCCAGCAGTTTAAACTACAACGAGCAGTACTTC	CASSLNYNEQYF
TRBJ1-4	TRBV7-8	.	.	TGTGCCAGCAGCCCCCGCGGGCCCTCTGGGCTGTTTTTT	CASSPRGPSGLFF
TRBJ1-5	TRBV5-1	.	.	TGCGCCAGCAGCTTGGGGGGACATAGGGATCAGCCCCAGCATTTT	CASSLGGHRDQPQHF